These T cell receptor beta chains were read from a single sample in a study of blood T cell repertoires in COVID-19. Some clones are missing from TCRdb's copy, which holds only in-frame ones; the method was immunoSEQ multiplex PCR. Here the sample spans more than 70,000 clones, about four fifths being singletons. Sample: peripheral blood. These receptors were collected from an elderly woman with active or convalescent COVID-19. Both conserved end residues are part of each CDR3.

v_gene: TRBV6-5; j_gene: TRBJ2-7; CDR3aa: CASSRDRVGLEQYF
v_gene: TRBV2; j_gene: TRBJ2-1; CDR3aa: CASKFYGGVAEQFF
v_gene: TRBV30; j_gene: TRBJ2-7; CDR3aa: CAWSVKFRQGVYEQYF
v_gene: TRBV10-3; j_gene: TRBJ2-5; CDR3aa: CAISEVSLADSQETQYF
v_gene: TRBV7-2; j_gene: TRBJ2-2; CDR3aa: CASTEGLAGGNTGELFF
v_gene: TRBV5-6; j_gene: TRBJ2-1; CDR3aa: CASSYRTSGTSSYNEQFF
v_gene: TRBV10-1; j_gene: TRBJ1-1; CDR3aa: CARRDSTTLVVNTEAFF
v_gene: TRBV7-2; j_gene: TRBJ2-1; CDR3aa: CASSLAGGQYNEQFF
v_gene: TRBV9; j_gene: TRBJ2-1; CDR3aa: CASSTGGGSYNEQFF
v_gene: TRBV21-1; j_gene: TRBJ2-7; CDR3aa: CASSKISDRGGFYEQYF
v_gene: TRBV3-1/TRBV3-2; j_gene: TRBJ2-7; CDR3aa: CASSQVQDEQYF
v_gene: TRBV29-1; j_gene: TRBJ1-3; CDR3aa: CSASGFSGNTIYF
v_gene: TRBV3-1/TRBV3-2; j_gene: TRBJ1-5; CDR3aa: CASSQGGQPNQPQHF
v_gene: TRBV5-4; j_gene: TRBJ2-7; CDR3aa: CASSFNGEPYEQYF
v_gene: TRBV2; j_gene: TRBJ2-7; CDR3aa: CASSEAWDRVQQYF
v_gene: TRBV3-1/TRBV3-2; j_gene: TRBJ2-5; CDR3aa: CASSQDHRKETQYF
v_gene: TRBV4-2; j_gene: TRBJ1-1; CDR3aa: CASSLTGGTEAFF
v_gene: TRBV24-1; j_gene: TRBJ1-5; CDR3aa: CATSDGTGVGQPQHF
v_gene: TRBV9; j_gene: TRBJ2-3; CDR3aa: CASSVRQNRGSSTDTQYF
v_gene: TRBV11-3; j_gene: TRBJ2-2; CDR3aa: CASSSISRAGELFF
v_gene: TRBV11-2; j_gene: TRBJ1-1; CDR3aa: CASSLQGTAFF
v_gene: TRBV10-1; j_gene: TRBJ2-5; CDR3aa: CASSEGHTPETQYF
v_gene: TRBV18; j_gene: TRBJ1-1; CDR3aa: CASSPPMVGEAFF
v_gene: TRBV15; j_gene: TRBJ1-4; CDR3aa: CATSRDPGSRKEKLFF
v_gene: TRBV5-6; j_gene: TRBJ2-2; CDR3aa: CASSFRGGGNTGELFF
v_gene: TRBV5-4; j_gene: TRBJ2-7; CDR3aa: CASSLAGSYEQYF
v_gene: TRBV7-6; j_gene: TRBJ2-2; CDR3aa: CASSGGTGGTGELFF
v_gene: TRBV30; j_gene: TRBJ1-1; CDR3aa: CAWSGGTNTEAFF
v_gene: TRBV29-1; j_gene: TRBJ2-1; CDR3aa: CSVLLLHEQFF
v_gene: TRBV6-5; j_gene: TRBJ2-3; CDR3aa: CASSYNRGRVADTQYF
v_gene: TRBV4-1; j_gene: TRBJ2-7; CDR3aa: CASSQGPQGGGLYEQYF
v_gene: TRBV7-9; j_gene: TRBJ2-2; CDR3aa: CASRTPNGELFF
v_gene: TRBV6-5; j_gene: TRBJ2-7; CDR3aa: CASSWDKHELPYEQYF
v_gene: TRBV6-6; j_gene: TRBJ2-2; CDR3aa: CASSRTLRQTIIHFTGELFF
v_gene: TRBV7-9; j_gene: TRBJ2-5; CDR3aa: CASSASLAGGPEETQYF
v_gene: TRBV29-1; j_gene: TRBJ2-3; CDR3aa: CSVDETGWGTQYF
v_gene: TRBV7-9; j_gene: TRBJ2-1; CDR3aa: CASRPWTGDEQFF
v_gene: TRBV19; j_gene: TRBJ1-6; CDR3aa: CASSKGDTGLGMALHF
v_gene: TRBV6-5; j_gene: TRBJ2-7; CDR3aa: CASSQNPGTTYEQYF
v_gene: TRBV27; j_gene: TRBJ1-1; CDR3aa: CASSRGTPRANEAFF
v_gene: TRBV6-2/TRBV6-3; j_gene: TRBJ2-1; CDR3aa: CASSYRTGGPRYNEQFF